This T cell receptor beta chain comes out of a study of T and B cells in COVID-19 patients. Turning to the study itself: Of 20 active-infection patients, about 13 were critically ill with mechanical ventilation or extracorporeal membrane oxygenation. General observations from the study: In COVID-19 patients, T cell receptor beta variable and joining gene use was reportedly strongly skewed. CD4+, regulatory T cell, CD8+ and sorted SARS-CoV-2-responsive or tetramer+ T cells were not yet sequenced. Exclusive to the recovered cohort were some 2,300 TCR clusters, around 31 of them with low generation probability.

Multiplex PCR with BIOMED2 TRB-A/B primer pools amplified TRB rearrangements. TCRdb used MiXCR to reprocess the multiplex PCR reads, holding one entry per CDR3 protein. Altogether 1,200 to 1,500 distinct CDR3 sequences are present, 20% to 30% being singletons, with the ten largest covering less than 65%. The germline V and J ends were trimmed by 3 bases and 2 bases, with 7 bases remaining between them. CDR3 length equals 13 residues. Per the germline V gene, CDR1 is MNHEY and CDR2 is SMNVEV (reference sequence). This clonotype is labeled medium-sized. Its antigen remains unknown. From blood, roughly 220-550 ng of genomic DNA served as TRB template.

The chain links TRBV27 to TRBJ2-5; the D is unclear. The sequence derives from a human donor with active COVID-19. What was sequenced was blood. CDR3 DNA sequence: TGTGCCAGCAGTTTTCGAACACAAGAGACCCAGTACTTC. It translates to CASSFRTQETQYF.